This entry lists 8 T cell receptor beta chains sequenced from one sample in a study of blood T cell repertoires in COVID-19 (dated by TCRdb to the early 2020s). The library came from the immunoSEQ multiplex PCR assay. The immuneACCESS repertoire file appears here via TCRdb, limited to in-frame rearrangements. These files lack a portion of the clones; in checked studies, under half of the deficit traces to unresolved V genes, and the cause of the others is not known. For this sample the table gives about 64,000 clones, of which more than 75% were detected only once. The top ten clones comprise roughly 3% of the sample. Sequenced material: peripheral blood. The source is a man in his fifties with active COVID-19.

The chain has TRBV15 and TRBJ1-5; weak D call: TRBD1 (5 bases). CDR1 and CDR2 from the germline V gene are LNHNV and YYDKDF (reference sequence). The CDR3 is 13 amino acids. V was trimmed by 3 bases and J by 9 bases, leaving 12 bases between them. The CDR3 nucleotides read TGTGCCACCAGCAGTTCCAGCGGGGGGCCCCAGCATTTT. Its translation: CATSSSSGGPQHF.

This clone was found once. This chain joins TRBV15 and TRBJ1-3; 11 bases are a match to TRBD1. Losses at the gene ends were 0 bases for V and 8 bases for J; bases not matched to a gene: 6. Germline V gene sequence: CDR1 LNHNV, CDR2 YYDKDF (reference sequence). This CDR3 region has 16 residues. The CDR3 is CATSREGTGGIDTIYF. DNA for the CDR3: TGTGCCACCAGCAGAGAAGGGACAGGGGGTATTGACACCATATATTTT. Full variable domain (remainder filled in from reference TRBV15 and TRBJ1-3): DAMVIQNPRYQVTQFGKPVTLSCSQTLNHNVMYWYQQKSSQAPKLLFHYYDKDFNNEADTPDNFQSRRPNTSFCFLDIRSPGLGDTAMYLCATSREGTGGIDTIYFGEGSWLTVV.

V gene TRBV6-5 combines with J gene TRBJ2-5; TRBD1 matches at 9 bases. With 7 bases clipped from V and 4 bases from J, the junction kept 7 bases outside the gene matches. The CDR3 is 14 amino acids. The germline gives CDR1 MNHEY, CDR2 SVGAGI. The CDR3 DNA is TGTGCCAGCAAAGGGGACAGGGCTGCAGAGACCCAGTACTTC. Residues: CASKGDRAAETQYF.

V usage is TRBV5-6 and J usage is TRBJ1-4; a possible D gene is TRBD1 (5 bases). This CDR3 comprises 14 residues. Germline V gives CDR1 SGHDT, CDR2 YYEEEE. The V and J ends lost 5 bases and 11 bases respectively, with 19 bases between them. CDR3 in amino acids: CASSFRDSDNKLFF. CDR3 DNA: TGTGCCAGCAGTTTCAGGGATTCGGACAACAAACTGTTTTTT.

The chain is built from TRBV10-1 and TRBJ2-5, with a possible D match to TRBD1 (5 bases). Germline V gene data show CDR1 as WNHNN and CDR2 as SYGVQD (reference sequence). V dropped 2 bases and J dropped 6 bases, with 10 bases sitting between them. The CDR3 has 13 amino acids. CDR3 residues: CASSEKQGKTQYF. In DNA, the CDR3 is TGCGCCAGCAGTGAGAAGCAGGGCAAGACCCAGTACTTC.

The genes are TRBV27 and TRBJ2-7; 11 positions match TRBD2. The V gene end was trimmed by 4 bases and the J gene end by 3 bases; junction bases not matched to a gene: 8. CDR1 is MNHEY and CDR2 is SMNVEV in the germline V gene (reference sequence). The CDR3 contains 16 residues. CDR3 sequence: CASSSLAGGMYYEQYF. The CDR3 region has the DNA TGTGCCAGCAGTTCCCTAGCGGGAGGCATGTACTACGAGCAGTACTTC.

This clone was seen a single time. This sequence joins TRBV29-1 and TRBJ2-1; 9 nucleotides match TRBD2. Germline V lookup: CDR1 SQVTM, CDR2 ANQGSEA. With 7 bases clipped from V and 5 bases from J, the junction kept 3 bases outside the gene matches. This CDR3 has 12 amino acids. The CDR3 loop reads CSAAGGDNEQFF. In DNA, the CDR3 is TGCAGCGCAGCGGGGGGAGACAATGAGCAGTTCTTC.

CDR3: CATSRDSPLDTGNEQFF. DNA for the CDR3: TGTGCCACCAGCAGAGATTCCCCGCTAGATACGGGTAATGAGCAGTTCTTC. The chain employs TRBV15 and TRBJ2-1, with D uncertain. V dropped 0 bases and J dropped 7 bases, with 19 bases sitting between them. Germline loops: CDR1 LNHNV, CDR2 YYDKDF (reference sequence). This CDR3 has 17 amino acids.